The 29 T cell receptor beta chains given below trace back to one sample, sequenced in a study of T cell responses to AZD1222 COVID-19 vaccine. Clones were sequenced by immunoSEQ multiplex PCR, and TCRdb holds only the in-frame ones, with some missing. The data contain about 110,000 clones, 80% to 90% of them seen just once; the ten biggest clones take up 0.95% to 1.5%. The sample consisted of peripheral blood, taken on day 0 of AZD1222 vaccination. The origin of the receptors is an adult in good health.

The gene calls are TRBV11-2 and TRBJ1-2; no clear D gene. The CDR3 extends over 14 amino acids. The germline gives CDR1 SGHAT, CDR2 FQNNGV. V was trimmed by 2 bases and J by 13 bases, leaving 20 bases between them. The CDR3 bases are TGTGCCAGCAGCTTATTCGCCCCCTCCCTTGCCCTCACCTTC. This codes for CASSLFAPSLALTF.

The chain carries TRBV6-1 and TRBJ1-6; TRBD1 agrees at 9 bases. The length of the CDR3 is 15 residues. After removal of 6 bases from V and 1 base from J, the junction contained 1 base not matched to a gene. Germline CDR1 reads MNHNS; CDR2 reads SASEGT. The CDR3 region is CASRDRGSYNSPLHF. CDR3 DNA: TGTGCCAGCAGAGACAGGGGGTCCTATAATTCACCCCTCCACTTT.

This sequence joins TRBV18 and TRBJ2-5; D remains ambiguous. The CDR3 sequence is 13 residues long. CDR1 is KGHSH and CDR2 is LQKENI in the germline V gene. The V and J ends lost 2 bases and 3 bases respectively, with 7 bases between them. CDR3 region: CASSPRNKETQYF. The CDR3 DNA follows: TGTGCCAGCTCACCAAGGAACAAAGAGACCCAGTACTTC.

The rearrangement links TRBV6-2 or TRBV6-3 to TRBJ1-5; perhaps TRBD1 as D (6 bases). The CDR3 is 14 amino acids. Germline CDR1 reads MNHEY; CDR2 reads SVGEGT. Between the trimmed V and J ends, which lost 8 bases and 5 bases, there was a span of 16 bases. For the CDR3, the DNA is TGTGCCAGCCGCCCGGGGGGGGGCGATCAGCCCCAGCATTTT. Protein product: CASRPGGGDQPQHF.

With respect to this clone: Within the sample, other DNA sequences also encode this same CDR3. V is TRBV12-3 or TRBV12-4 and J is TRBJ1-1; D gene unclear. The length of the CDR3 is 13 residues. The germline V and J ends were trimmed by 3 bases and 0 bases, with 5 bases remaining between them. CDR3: CASSFGLNTEAFF. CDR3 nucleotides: TGTGCCAGCAGTTTTGGGTTGAACACTGAAGCTTTCTTT.

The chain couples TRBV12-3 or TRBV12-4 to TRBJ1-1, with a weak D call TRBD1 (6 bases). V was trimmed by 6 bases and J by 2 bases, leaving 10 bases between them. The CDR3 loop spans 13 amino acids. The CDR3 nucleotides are TGTGCCAGCAGGCCGGGACAAAACACTGAAGCTTTCTTT. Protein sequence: CASRPGQNTEAFF.

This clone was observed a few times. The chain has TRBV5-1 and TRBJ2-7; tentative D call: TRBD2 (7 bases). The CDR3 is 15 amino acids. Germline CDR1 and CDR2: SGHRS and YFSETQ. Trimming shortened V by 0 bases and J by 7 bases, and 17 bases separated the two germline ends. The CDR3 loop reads CASSLAGGPTGEQYF. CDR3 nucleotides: TGCGCCAGCAGCTTGGCCGGGGGGCCAACTGGGGAGCAGTACTTC.

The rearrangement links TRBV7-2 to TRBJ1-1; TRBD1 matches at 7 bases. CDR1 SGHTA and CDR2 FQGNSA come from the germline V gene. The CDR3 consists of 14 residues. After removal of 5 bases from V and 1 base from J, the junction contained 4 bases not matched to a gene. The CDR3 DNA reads TGTGCCAGCAGCATAGGACAGGCGAACACTGAAGCTTTCTTT. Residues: CASSIGQANTEAFF.

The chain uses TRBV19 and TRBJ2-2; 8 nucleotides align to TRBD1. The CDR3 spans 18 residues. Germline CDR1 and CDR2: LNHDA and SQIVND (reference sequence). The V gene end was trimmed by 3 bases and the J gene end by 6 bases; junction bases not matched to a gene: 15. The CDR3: CASSIGWGRGRGAGELFF. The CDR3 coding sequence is TGTGCCAGTAGTATCGGTTGGGGCAGGGGGCGCGGAGCCGGGGAGCTGTTTTTT.

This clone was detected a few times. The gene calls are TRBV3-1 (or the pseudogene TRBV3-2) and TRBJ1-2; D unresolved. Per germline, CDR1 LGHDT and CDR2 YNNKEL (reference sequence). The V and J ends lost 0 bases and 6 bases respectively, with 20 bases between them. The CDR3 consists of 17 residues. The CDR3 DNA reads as TGTGCCAGCAGCCAAGATCCCGGTGGGTGGGGTACGGATGGCTACACCTTC. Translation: CASSQDPGGWGTDGYTF.

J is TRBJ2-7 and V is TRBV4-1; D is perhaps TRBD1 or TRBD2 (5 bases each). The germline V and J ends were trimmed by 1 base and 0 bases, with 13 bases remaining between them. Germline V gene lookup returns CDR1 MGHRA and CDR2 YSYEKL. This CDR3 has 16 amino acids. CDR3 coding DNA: TGCGCCAGCAGCCAAGTGTGGGACCTCCTCTCCTACGAGCAGTACTTC. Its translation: CASSQVWDLLSYEQYF.

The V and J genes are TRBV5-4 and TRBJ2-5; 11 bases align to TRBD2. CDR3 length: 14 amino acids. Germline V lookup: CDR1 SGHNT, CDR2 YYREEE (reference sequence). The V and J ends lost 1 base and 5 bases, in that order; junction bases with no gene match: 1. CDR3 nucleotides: TGTGCCAGCAGCTTGCGACTAGCGGGGGAGACCCAGTACTTC. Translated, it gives CASSLRLAGETQYF.

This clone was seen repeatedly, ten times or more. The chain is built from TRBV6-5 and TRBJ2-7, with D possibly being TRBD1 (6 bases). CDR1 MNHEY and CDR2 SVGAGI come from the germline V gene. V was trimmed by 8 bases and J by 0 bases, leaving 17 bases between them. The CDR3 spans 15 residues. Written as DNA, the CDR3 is TGTGCCAGCGCAAAGGAACCAGGGGCCTCCTACGAGCAGTACTTC. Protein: CASAKEPGASYEQYF.

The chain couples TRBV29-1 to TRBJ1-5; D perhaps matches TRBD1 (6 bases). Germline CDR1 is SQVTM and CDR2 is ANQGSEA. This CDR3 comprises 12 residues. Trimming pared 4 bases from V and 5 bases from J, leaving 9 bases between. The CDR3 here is CSVGAGDQPQHF. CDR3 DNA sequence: TGCAGCGTTGGGGCAGGGGATCAGCCCCAGCATTTT.

The CDR3 loop is CASSEIGVRPWEQYF. CDR3 DNA: TGTGCCAGCAGTGAGATAGGGGTTAGGCCCTGGGAGCAGTACTTC. The chain carries TRBV6-1 and TRBJ2-7, with a possible D match to TRBD1 (5 bases). The CDR3 runs to 15 residues. Looked up from germline, CDR1 is MNHNS and CDR2 is SASEGT. Trimming removed 3 bases from V and 7 bases from J, with 19 bases in between.

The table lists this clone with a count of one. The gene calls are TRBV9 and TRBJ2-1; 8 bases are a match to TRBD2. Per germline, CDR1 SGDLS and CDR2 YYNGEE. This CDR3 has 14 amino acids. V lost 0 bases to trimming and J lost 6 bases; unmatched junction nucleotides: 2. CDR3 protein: CASSVELAVNEQFF. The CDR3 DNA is TGTGCCAGCAGCGTAGAACTAGCGGTCAATGAGCAGTTCTTC.

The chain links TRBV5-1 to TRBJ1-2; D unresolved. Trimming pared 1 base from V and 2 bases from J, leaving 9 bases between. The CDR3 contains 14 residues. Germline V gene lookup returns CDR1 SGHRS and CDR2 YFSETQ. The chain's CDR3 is CASSLRERNYGYTF. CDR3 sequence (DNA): TGCGCCAGCAGCTTGAGGGAACGAAACTATGGCTACACCTTC.

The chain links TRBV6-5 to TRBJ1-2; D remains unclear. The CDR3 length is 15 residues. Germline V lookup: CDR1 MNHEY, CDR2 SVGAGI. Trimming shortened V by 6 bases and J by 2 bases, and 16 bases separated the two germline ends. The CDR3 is CASSAQALGNYGYTF. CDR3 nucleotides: TGTGCCAGCAGCGCCCAGGCGTTGGGGAACTATGGCTACACCTTC.

The CDR3 is CASSPVSNRGHMEQYF. In DNA, the CDR3 is TGTGCCAGCAGCCCGGTATCAAACAGGGGACACATGGAGCAGTACTTC. The rearrangement uses TRBV7-8 and TRBJ2-7, with TRBD1 matching 7 bases. Germline V gives CDR1 SGHVS, CDR2 FQNEAQ. The CDR3 runs to 16 residues. V gave up 5 bases and J gave up 7 bases; unmatched junction bases: 17.

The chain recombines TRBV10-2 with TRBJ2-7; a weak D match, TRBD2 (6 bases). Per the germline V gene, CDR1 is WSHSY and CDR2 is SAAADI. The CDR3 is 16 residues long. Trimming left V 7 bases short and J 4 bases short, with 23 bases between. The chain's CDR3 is CASTPGSGFSRYEQYF. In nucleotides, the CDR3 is TGCGCCAGCACCCCGGGGAGCGGGTTTTCCAGATACGAGCAGTACTTC.

This CDR3 reads CAISDGGSPLHF. DNA for the CDR3: TGTGCCATCAGTGACGGAGGTTCACCCCTCCACTTT. This chain joins TRBV10-3 and TRBJ1-6; D unclear. There are 12 residues in the CDR3. V was shortened by 3 bases and J by 9 bases, with 6 bases between the two germline ends. Germline CDR1 reads ENHRY; CDR2 reads SYGVKD.

The chain's CDR3 is CASSSGYGGTGELFF. Here the CDR3 DNA reads TGTGCCAGCAGCTCAGGGTACGGGGGCACCGGGGAGCTGTTTTTT. The rearrangement links TRBV11-3 to TRBJ2-2; maybe TRBD2 (6 bases). The germline V gene has CDR1 SGHNT and CDR2 YENEEA. V was clipped by 4 bases and J by 4 bases, with 13 bases between them. This CDR3 has 15 amino acids.

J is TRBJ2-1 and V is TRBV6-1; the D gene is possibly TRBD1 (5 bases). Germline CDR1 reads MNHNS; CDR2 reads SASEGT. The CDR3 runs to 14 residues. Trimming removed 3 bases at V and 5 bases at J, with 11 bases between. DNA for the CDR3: TGTGCCAGCAGTGATCAACAGGAGAACAATGAGCAGTTCTTC. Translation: CASSDQQENNEQFF.

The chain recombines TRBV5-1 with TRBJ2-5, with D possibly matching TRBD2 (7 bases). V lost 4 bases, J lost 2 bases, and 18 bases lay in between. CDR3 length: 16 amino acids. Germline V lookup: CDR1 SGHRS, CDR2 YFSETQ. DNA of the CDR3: TGCGCCAGCAGCCCCGTGAGGGGGGGGCGGCAAGAGACCCAGTACTTC. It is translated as CASSPVRGGRQETQYF. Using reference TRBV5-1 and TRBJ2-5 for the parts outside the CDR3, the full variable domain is KAGVTQTPRYLIKTRGQQVTLSCSPISGHRSVSWYQQTPGQGLQFLFEYFSETQRNKGNFPGRFSGRQFSNSRSEMNVSTLELGDSALYLCASSPVRGGRQETQYFGPGTRLLVL.

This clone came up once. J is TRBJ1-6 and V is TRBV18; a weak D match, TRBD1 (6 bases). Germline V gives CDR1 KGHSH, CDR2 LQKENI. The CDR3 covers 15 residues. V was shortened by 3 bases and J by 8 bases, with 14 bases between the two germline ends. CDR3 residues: CASSPTGISDSPLHF. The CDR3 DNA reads TGTGCCAGCTCACCCACAGGGATCTCTGATTCACCCCTCCACTTT.

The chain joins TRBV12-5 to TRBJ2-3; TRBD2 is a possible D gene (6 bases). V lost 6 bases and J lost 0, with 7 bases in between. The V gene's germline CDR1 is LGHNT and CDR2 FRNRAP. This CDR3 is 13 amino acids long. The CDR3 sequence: CASGTRSTDTQYF. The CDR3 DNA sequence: TGTGCTAGTGGGACTAGGAGCACAGATACGCAGTATTTT.

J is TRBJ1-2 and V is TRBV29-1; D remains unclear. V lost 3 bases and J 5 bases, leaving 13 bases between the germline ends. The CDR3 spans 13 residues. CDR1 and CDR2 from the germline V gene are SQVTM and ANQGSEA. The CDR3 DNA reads TGCAGCGTTGAGGTTATGACCCCTTATGGCTACACCTTC. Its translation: CSVEVMTPYGYTF.

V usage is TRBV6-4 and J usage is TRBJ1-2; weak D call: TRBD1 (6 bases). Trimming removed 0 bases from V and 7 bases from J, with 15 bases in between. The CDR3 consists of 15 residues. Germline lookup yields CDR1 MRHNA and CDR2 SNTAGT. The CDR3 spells CASSDSGRGVFGYTF. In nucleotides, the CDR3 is TGTGCCAGCAGTGACTCAGGCAGGGGAGTATTTGGCTACACCTTC.

The CDR3 protein is CASTGVYGYTF. Here the CDR3 DNA reads TGTGCCAGTACAGGGGTTTATGGCTACACCTTC. This chain uses TRBV6-5 with TRBJ1-2; 7 bases map to TRBD1. The CDR3 runs to 11 residues. The germline CDR1 and CDR2 sequences are MNHEY and SVGAGI. Trimming removed 9 bases from V and 5 bases from J; junction bases left unmatched: 3.